This T cell receptor beta chain was profiled in a study of blood T cell repertoires in COVID-19. Study-wide background: Sites in the United States, Italy and Spain provided acute and convalescent COVID-19 samples. T cells, B-cell-depleted T cells, or PBMCs provided the cDNA or gDNA that served as material.

In the original workflow: Amplifying reference gene primers gave estimates of nucleated cell counts. Generated by immunoSEQ multiplex PCR, the TCRdb table keeps only in-frame clones and is missing some. From that table come the V and J calls and clone size; the DNA was used to work out D and trimming. The sample records around 90,000 clones, about 81% being singletons. V lost 6 bases and J lost 5; bases outside the gene matches: 5. Germline CDR1 MNHEY, CDR2 SVGAGI. The CDR3 is made up of 14 amino acids. The sequenced sample consisted of peripheral blood. The V and J genes are TRBV6-5 and TRBJ2-1; 9 positions agree with TRBD2. The sequence derives from a human donor in a cohort sampled during active COVID-19. In DNA, the CDR3 is TGTGCCAGCAGGCCTATAGCGGGGGACAATGAGCAGTTCTTC. Translated, it gives CASRPIAGDNEQFF.